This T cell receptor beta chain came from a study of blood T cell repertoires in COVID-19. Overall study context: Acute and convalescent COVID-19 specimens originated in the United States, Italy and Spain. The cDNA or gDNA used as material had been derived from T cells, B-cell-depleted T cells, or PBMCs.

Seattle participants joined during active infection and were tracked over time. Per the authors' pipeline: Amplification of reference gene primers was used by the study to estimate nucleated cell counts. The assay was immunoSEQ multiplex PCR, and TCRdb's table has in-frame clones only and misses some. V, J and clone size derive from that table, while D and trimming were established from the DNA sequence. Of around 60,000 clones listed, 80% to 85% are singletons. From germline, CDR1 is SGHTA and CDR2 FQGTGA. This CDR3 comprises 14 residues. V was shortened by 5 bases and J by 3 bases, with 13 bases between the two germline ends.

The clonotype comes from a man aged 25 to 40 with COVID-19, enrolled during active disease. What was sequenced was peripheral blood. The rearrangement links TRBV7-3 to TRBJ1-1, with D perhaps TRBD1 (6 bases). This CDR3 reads CASSQGGGYTEAFF. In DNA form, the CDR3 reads TGTGCCAGCAGCCAAGGGGGAGGGTACACTGAAGCTTTCTTT.